The 15 T cell receptor beta chains given below trace back to one sample, sequenced in a study of blood T cell repertoires in COVID-19. Only in-frame clones appear in the TCRdb table, and some are missing; sequencing was by immunoSEQ multiplex PCR. This table has about 160,000 clones, around 83% appearing once. What was sequenced was peripheral blood. Receptors were obtained from a man aged 65 to 85 who had recovered from COVID-19.

This chain joins TRBV6-5 and TRBJ2-7, with 8 bases that match TRBD1. CDR1 is MNHEY and CDR2 is SVGAGI in the germline V gene. The CDR3 length is 14 residues. J lost 2 bases, V lost 5 bases, and 5 bases had no gene match. CDR3 DNA: TGTGCCAGCAGTAGGACAGGGCGTCCCTACGAGCAGTACTTC. Amino acid sequence: CASSRTGRPYEQYF.

This sequence joins TRBV19 and TRBJ1-5, with D unclear. The length of the CDR3 is 17 residues. Germline CDR1 reads LNHDA; CDR2 reads SQIVND (reference sequence). V was trimmed by 5 bases and J by 0 bases, leaving 17 bases between them. The CDR3, as DNA: TGTGCCAGTAGTCCGTTAACTAGCCTTTATAGCAATCAGCCCCAGCATTTT. Translated, it gives CASSPLTSLYSNQPQHF.

This clone is a singleton in its sample. The chain is built from TRBV5-6 and TRBJ2-7; 9 bases line up with TRBD1. The CDR3 length is 16 residues. Germline assignment: CDR1 SGHDT and CDR2 YYEEEE. V was pared by 4 bases and J by 2 bases, with 10 bases of the junction left unmatched. For the CDR3, the DNA is TGTGCCAGCAGCCAGACAGGGGGAACACAGCCCTACGAGCAGTACTTC. It specifies CASSQTGGTQPYEQYF. The full variable domain, with the rest looked up from reference TRBV5-6 and TRBJ2-7, is DAGVTQSPTHLIKTRGQQVTLRCSPKSGHDTVSWYQQALGQGPQFIFQYYEEEERQRGNFPDRFSGHQFPNYSSELNVNALLLGDSALYLCASSQTGGTQPYEQYFGPGTRLTVT.

The rearrangement joins TRBV5-1 to TRBJ1-4; TRBD1 might be the D (5 bases). The CDR3 length is 13 residues. CDR1 is SGHRS, CDR2 YFSETQ, per germline. With 3 bases removed from V and 8 bases from J, the gap between germline ends came to 11 bases. CDR3 sequence (DNA): TGCGCCAGCAGCTCGACAGCCAGGGAAAAACTGTTTTTT. Encoded protein: CASSSTAREKLFF.

This chain joins TRBV11-2 and TRBJ2-3, with a weak D call TRBD2 (5 bases). V shed 3 bases and J shed 3 bases, with 13 bases lying between them. This CDR3 has 15 residues. The germline gives CDR1 SGHAT, CDR2 FQNNGV. CDR3 in DNA: TGTGCCAGCAGCTTCCTCCCCCGGGGTACAGATACGCAGTATTTT. Its protein product is CASSFLPRGTDTQYF.

This chain connects TRBV3-1 (or the pseudogene TRBV3-2) to TRBJ1-1; D not resolved. Trimming pared 1 base from V and 4 bases from J, leaving 7 bases between. The CDR3 is made up of 13 amino acids. Germline CDR1 LGHDT, CDR2 YNNKEL (reference sequence). The CDR3 loop reads CASSQAEGTEAFF. The DNA for the CDR3 is TGTGCCAGCAGCCAAGCCGAGGGCACTGAAGCTTTCTTT.

This chain uses TRBV7-3 with TRBJ2-1, with 7 positions matching TRBD2. The CDR3 extends over 14 amino acids. The V segment lost 5 bases and the J segment 7 bases; nucleotides outside the gene matches: 8. Per the germline V gene, CDR1 is SGHTA and CDR2 is FQGTGA. The CDR3 reads CASSPGTTLNEQFF. The CDR3 DNA reads as TGTGCCAGCAGCCCAGGGACTACTCTTAATGAGCAGTTCTTC.

The genes are TRBV7-9 and TRBJ2-2; D possibly corresponds to TRBD1 (5 bases). V lost 5 bases and J 7 bases, leaving 26 bases between the germline ends. CDR1 and CDR2 from the germline V gene are SEHNR and FQNEAQ (reference sequence). The CDR3 totals 18 residues. Written as DNA, the CDR3 is TGTGCCAGCAGCATTGGCGACAGCAACATTTTCAGAGGCGGGGAGCTGTTTTTT. Translated, it gives CASSIGDSNIFRGGELFF.

The rearrangement links TRBV19 to TRBJ2-2; possibly TRBD2 for D (7 bases). The V end lost 2 bases, the J end lost 0 bases, and 16 bases lay between the germline ends. The CDR3 is 18 residues long. Germline CDR1 reads LNHDA; CDR2 reads SQIVND (reference sequence). The CDR3 region is CASSITGGGGPNTGELFF. In DNA form, the CDR3 reads TGTGCCAGTAGTATAACTGGAGGGGGAGGGCCGAACACCGGGGAGCTGTTTTTT.

CDR3 DNA sequence: TGTGCCTGGAACGGGGGGCCGGTCAGCAATCAGCCCCAGCATTTT. It is translated as CAWNGGPVSNQPQHF. The rearrangement joins TRBV30 to TRBJ1-5; D is perhaps TRBD1 (6 bases). Between the trimmed V and J ends, which lost 4 bases and 1 base, there was a span of 14 bases. The CDR3 contains 15 residues. Germline CDR1 reads GTSNPN; CDR2 reads SVGIG (reference sequence).

The chain links TRBV4-1 to TRBJ2-4; 7 bases are shared with TRBD1. The CDR3 is 18 residues long. The germline CDR1 and CDR2 sequences are MGHRA and YSYEKL. Losses at the gene ends were 1 base for V and 4 bases for J; bases not matched to a gene: 13. The CDR3 region is CASSQVTQKDRSKNIQYF. The CDR3 nucleotides read TGCGCCAGCAGCCAAGTCACCCAAAAGGACAGGTCGAAAAACATTCAGTACTTC.

The chain joins TRBV4-1 to TRBJ2-1, with a tentative D call TRBD1 (6 bases). V was trimmed by 1 base and J by 7 bases, leaving 14 bases between them. The CDR3 sequence is 15 residues long. In germline, CDR1 is MGHRA, CDR2 YSYEKL. CDR3 DNA: TGCGCCAGCAGCCAAGCTAACCAACAGGGAAATGAGCAGTTCTTC. Amino acid sequence: CASSQANQQGNEQFF.

This clone turned up a few times. The chain uses TRBV29-1 and TRBJ2-7; 10 positions match TRBD2. V shed 4 bases, J shed 1 base, and the junction held 7 bases outside the gene matches. This CDR3 contains 15 residues. The germline V gene encodes CDR1 SQVTM and CDR2 ANQGSEA. The CDR3 nucleotides read TGCAGCGTTGGGACGGCACTAGCGGGATCCTACGAGCAGTACTTC. Translated, it gives CSVGTALAGSYEQYF.

V is TRBV19 and J is TRBJ2-7; D uncertain. V was cut by 2 bases and J by 4 bases, with 15 bases left in between. This CDR3 is built from 15 residues. Germline V lookup: CDR1 LNHDA, CDR2 SQIVND (reference sequence). The CDR3 reads CASSISALNEYEQYF. The CDR3 DNA reads TGTGCCAGTAGTATATCAGCGCTAAATGAGTACGAGCAGTACTTC.

The chain combines TRBV1 with TRBJ2-7; TRBD2 reflects the table's D call only, with no check against the DNA. TRBV1 is tagged as a pseudogene. The CDR3 runs to 12 residues. The CDR3 region is CTSSQARNEQYF. For the CDR3, the DNA is TGCACCAGCAGCCAAGCCCGTAACGAGCAGTACTTC.